A selection of T cell receptor beta chains follows, all from one sample in a study of Tregs in tolerant kidney transplant recipients. Profiled with immunoSEQ multiplex PCR; TCRdb holds only in-frame clones, not every one. The table records 54,000 or so clones, 91% of them present only once. This specimen consisted of CD8+ T cells from blood (PBMCs), obtained 24 months after the transplant. The receptors were sampled from a human patient who received a combined kidney and bone marrow transplant. Some T cells may possibly be graft donor cells. The conserved cysteine and the conserved F or W are not part of the CDR3 here.

TRBJ1-1 | TRBV30 | AWSTRGYLMNTEAF
TRBJ1-2 | TRBV25-1 | ASSETGAVDYGYT
TRBJ2-3 | TRBV6-4 | ASSSGSTDTQY
TRBJ2-3 | TRBV4-3 | ASSQDILAGGTDTQY
TRBJ2-1 | TRBV7-9 | ASSQAPPPLDEQF
TRBJ1-5 | TRBV28 | ASREEDREHQPQH
TRBJ2-2 | TRBV5-1 | ASSLLPRLWPIAGELF
TRBJ2-7 | TRBV11-2 | ASSLDGTGGYEQY
TRBJ1-6 | TRBV11-2 | ASRPRGYMVPSPLH
TRBJ1-5 | TRBV27 | ASGTGKGNQPQH
TRBJ2-5 | TRBV27 | ASRGLQETQY
TRBJ1-2 | TRBV29-1 | SVGTGVGYT
TRBJ1-4 | TRBV7-6 | ASSLARSGSWADVEKLF
TRBJ2-3 | TRBV5-1 | ASSLAGTSITDTQY
TRBJ2-3 | TRBV5-4 | ASSLGRNGLGDTQY
TRBJ1-2 | TRBV5-4 | ASSSSIYGYT
TRBJ1-3 | TRBV21-1 | ASSQTLFGQNSGNTIY
TRBJ2-7 | TRBV27 | ASSESTGEILGEQY
TRBJ2-7 | TRBV7-6 | ASSLVGGVSSYEQY
TRBJ2-6 | TRBV7-9 | ASSSTRGTPGANVLT
TRBJ1-1 | TRBV6-5 | ASSPGFMNTEAF
TRBJ2-3 | TRBV7-9 | ASSHPSRDWDTQY
TRBJ2-5 | TRBV19 | ASRLAGGVETQY
TRBJ1-2 | TRBV7-3 | ASSLDQGIARGYT
TRBJ1-4 | TRBV5-1 | ASSLDGTNEKLF
TRBJ1-2 | TRBV19 | ASHTGQVYGYT
TRBJ2-7 | TRBV7-6 | ASSLSSYEQY
TRBJ2-7 | TRBV27 | ASSFAGGRYEQY
TRBJ2-1 | TRBV7-9 | ASSFLRTSGGGSYNEQF
TRBJ2-7 | TRBV5-1 | ASSLGGLLGDYEQY
TRBJ2-5 | TRBV4-2 | ASSQAVLSYQETQY
TRBJ2-3 | TRBV4-2 | ASSPGEGGTTDTQY
TRBJ2-6 | TRBV5-1 | ASGPNPPLTGGTGANVLT
TRBJ2-7 | TRBV7-3 | ASSPVGGDYEQY
TRBJ2-3 | TRBV27 | ASRRTGYDTQY
TRBJ2-3 | TRBV19 | ASSISGTYTDTQY
TRBJ2-5 | TRBV7-3 | ASSLGGGAGETQY
TRBJ1-6 | TRBV9 | ASSVGDRVTSPLH
TRBJ2-7 | TRBV30 | AWSLVSQGQHTYEQY
TRBJ2-1 | TRBV14 | ASSQDWFSQYNEQF
TRBJ2-2 | TRBV13 | ASSAGFGTGELF
TRBJ1-2 | TRBV28 | ASSRLRQGQRGYT
TRBJ2-1 | TRBV5-1 | ASSANGLAGETPLYNEQF
TRBJ1-2 | TRBV5-1 | ASSLVEFYGYT
TRBJ1-2 | TRBV29-1 | SGTQTGDSYGYT
TRBJ2-2 | TRBV4-1 | ASSQRSGYTGELF
TRBJ1-1 | TRBV5-1 | ASSLISGDTEAF
TRBJ2-7 | TRBV10-3 | AIRPDSSYEQY
TRBJ2-1 | TRBV28 | ASSPLMWTGVNEQF